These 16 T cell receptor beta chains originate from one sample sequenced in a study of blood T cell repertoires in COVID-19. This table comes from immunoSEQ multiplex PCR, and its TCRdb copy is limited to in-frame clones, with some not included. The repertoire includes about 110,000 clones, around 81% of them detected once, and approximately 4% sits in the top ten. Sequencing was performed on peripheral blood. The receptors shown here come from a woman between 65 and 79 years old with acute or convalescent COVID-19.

CDR3 nucleotide sequence: TGTGCCAGCAGCCAGGCACTAGCGGGAGGTCACGAGCAGTACTTC. Protein: CASSQALAGGHEQYF. V gene TRBV3-1 (or the pseudogene TRBV3-2) combines with J gene TRBJ2-7; 12 bases agree with TRBD2. Germline lookup yields CDR1 LGHDT and CDR2 YNNKEL (reference sequence). The V and J ends lost 3 bases and 5 bases, in that order; junction bases with no gene match: 5. The CDR3 runs 15 residues.

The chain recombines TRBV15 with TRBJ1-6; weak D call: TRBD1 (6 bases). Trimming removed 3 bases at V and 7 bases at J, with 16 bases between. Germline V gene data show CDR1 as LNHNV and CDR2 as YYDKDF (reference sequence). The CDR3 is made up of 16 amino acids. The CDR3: CATSRDRQEWNSPLHF. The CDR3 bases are TGTGCCACCAGCAGGGATAGACAGGAATGGAATTCACCCCTCCACTTT.

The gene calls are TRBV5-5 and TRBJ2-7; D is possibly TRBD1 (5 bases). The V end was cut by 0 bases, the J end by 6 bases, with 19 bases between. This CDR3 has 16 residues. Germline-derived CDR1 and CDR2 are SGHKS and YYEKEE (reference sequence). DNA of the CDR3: TGTGCCAGCAGCTTGGCCTCCAGGGTACATCCTCTCGAGCAGTACGTC. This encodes CASSLASRVHPLEQYV.

For the CDR3, the DNA is TGTGCCAGTAGTATAGCAGGGGTTAAAGCCGGGGAGCTGTTTTTT. It codes for CASSIAGVKAGELFF. The gene calls are TRBV19 and TRBJ2-2; tentatively, D is TRBD1 (6 bases). Germline assignment: CDR1 LNHDA and CDR2 SQIVND (reference sequence). The V gene lost 1 base and the J gene lost 6 bases, with 12 bases spanning the gap. This CDR3 is built from 15 residues.

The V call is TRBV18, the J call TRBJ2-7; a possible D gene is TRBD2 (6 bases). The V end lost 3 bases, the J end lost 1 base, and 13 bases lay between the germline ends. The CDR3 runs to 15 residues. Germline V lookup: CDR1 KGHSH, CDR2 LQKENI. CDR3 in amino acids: CASSPLRGDSYEQYF. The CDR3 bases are TGTGCCAGCTCACCCCTCCGCGGGGATTCCTACGAGCAGTACTTC.

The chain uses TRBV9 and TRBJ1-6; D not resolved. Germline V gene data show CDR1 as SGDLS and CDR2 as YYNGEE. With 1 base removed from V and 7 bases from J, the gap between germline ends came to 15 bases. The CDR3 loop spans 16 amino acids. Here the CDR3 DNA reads TGTGCCAGCAGCGTAATGGGTGTAGCGGGAAATTCACCCCTCCACTTT. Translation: CASSVMGVAGNSPLHF.

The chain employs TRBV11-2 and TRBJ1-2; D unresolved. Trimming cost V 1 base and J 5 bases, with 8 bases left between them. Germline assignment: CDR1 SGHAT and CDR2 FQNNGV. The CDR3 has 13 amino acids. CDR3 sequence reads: CASSLGAAYGYTF. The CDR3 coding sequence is TGTGCCAGCAGCTTAGGGGCAGCTTATGGCTACACCTTC. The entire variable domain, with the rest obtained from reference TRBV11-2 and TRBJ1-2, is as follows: EAGVAQSPRYKIIEKRQSVAFWCNPISGHATLYWYQQILGQGPKLLIQFQNNGVVDDSQLPKDRFSAERLKGVDSTLKIQPAKLEDSAVYLCASSLGAAYGYTFGSGTRLTVV.

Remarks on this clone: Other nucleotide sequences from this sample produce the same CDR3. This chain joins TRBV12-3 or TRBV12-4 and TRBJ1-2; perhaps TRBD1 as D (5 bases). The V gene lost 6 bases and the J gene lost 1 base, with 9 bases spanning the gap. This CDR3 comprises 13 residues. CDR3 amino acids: CASSLGGNYGYTF. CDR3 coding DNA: TGTGCCAGCAGCTTGGGGGGTAACTATGGCTACACCTTC.

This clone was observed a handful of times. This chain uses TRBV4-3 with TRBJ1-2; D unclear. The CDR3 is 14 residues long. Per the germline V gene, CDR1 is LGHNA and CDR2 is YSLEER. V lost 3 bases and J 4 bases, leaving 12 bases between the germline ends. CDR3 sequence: CASSQGSEGYGYTF. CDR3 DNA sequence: TGCGCCAGCAGCCAGGGGTCGGAGGGCTATGGCTACACCTTC.

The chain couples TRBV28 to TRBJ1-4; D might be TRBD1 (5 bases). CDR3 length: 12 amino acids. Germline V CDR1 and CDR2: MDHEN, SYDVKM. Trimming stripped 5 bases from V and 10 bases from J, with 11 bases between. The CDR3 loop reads CASSDQGGKLFF. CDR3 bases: TGTGCCAGCAGTGACCAGGGAGGAAAACTGTTTTTT.

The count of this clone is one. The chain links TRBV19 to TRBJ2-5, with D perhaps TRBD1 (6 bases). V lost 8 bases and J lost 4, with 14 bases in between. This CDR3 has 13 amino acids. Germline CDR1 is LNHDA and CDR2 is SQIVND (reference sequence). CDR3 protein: CASRRDRLETQYF. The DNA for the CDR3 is TGTGCCAGTCGTAGAGACAGGTTAGAGACCCAGTACTTC.

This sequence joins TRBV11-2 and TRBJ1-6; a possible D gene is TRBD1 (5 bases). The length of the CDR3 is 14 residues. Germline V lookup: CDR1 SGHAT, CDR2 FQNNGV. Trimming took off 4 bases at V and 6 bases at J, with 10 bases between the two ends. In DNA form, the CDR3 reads TGTGCCAGCAGCTCCAGGGAGGGTAATTCACCCCTCCACTTT. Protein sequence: CASSSREGNSPLHF.

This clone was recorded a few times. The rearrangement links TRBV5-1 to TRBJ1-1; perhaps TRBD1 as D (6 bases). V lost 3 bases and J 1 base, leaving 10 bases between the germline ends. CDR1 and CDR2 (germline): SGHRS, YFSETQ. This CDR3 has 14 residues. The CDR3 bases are TGCGCCAGCAGCTCGGGACAACCGAACACTGAAGCTTTCTTT. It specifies CASSSGQPNTEAFF.

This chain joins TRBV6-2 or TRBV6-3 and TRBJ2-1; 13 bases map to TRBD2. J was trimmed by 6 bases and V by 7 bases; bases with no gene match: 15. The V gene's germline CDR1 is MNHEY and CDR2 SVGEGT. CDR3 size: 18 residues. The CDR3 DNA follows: TGTGCCAGCACCTACTCCACTAGCGGGGGGGCCAGGGTCAATGAGCAGTTCTTC. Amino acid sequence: CASTYSTSGGARVNEQFF.

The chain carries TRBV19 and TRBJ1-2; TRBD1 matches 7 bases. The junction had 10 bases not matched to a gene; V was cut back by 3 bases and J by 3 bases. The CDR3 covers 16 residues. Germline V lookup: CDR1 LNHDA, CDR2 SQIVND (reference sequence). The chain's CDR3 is CASSMWGTARDYGYTF. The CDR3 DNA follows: TGTGCCAGTAGTATGTGGGGGACAGCCCGGGACTATGGCTACACCTTC.

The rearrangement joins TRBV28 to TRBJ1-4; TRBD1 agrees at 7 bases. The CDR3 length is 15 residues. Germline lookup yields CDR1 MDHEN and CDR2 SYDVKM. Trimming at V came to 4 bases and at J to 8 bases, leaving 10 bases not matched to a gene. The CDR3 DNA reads TGTGCCAGCAGTTCCATGACAGGGATTAGAGAAAAACTGTTTTTT. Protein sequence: CASSSMTGIREKLFF.